Here is one T cell receptor beta chain with its context. Its antigen is undetermined. With 60 Vbeta and 13 Jbeta primers, the PCR was carried out. This table comes from immunoSEQ multiplex PCR, and its TCRdb copy is limited to in-frame clones, with some not included. There are approximately 150,000 clones in the sample; 60% to 80% occur only once, and approximately 15% lies in the top ten. The data were obtained in a study of cytomegalovirus exposure and HLA in healthy donors. Regarding the study as a whole: In vitro work confirmed that a few CMV-associated chains recognize CMV antigens. The authors considered a cluster of highly shared sequence variants likely to be a sequencing artifact.

The receptor was isolated from a woman in her 40s in good health and CMV-seronegative. What was sequenced was PBMCs.

The CDR3 loop reads CASSLGLGRANTEAFF. The DNA of the CDR3 is TGTGCCAGCAGCTTGGGCCTGGGCAGGGCGAACACTGAAGCTTTCTTT. The rearrangement joins TRBV5-4 to TRBJ1-1, with D perhaps TRBD1 (5 bases). V shed 0 bases and J shed 1 base, with 13 bases lying between them. The CDR3 is 16 residues long. CDR1 is SGHNT and CDR2 is YYREEE in the germline V gene (reference sequence).